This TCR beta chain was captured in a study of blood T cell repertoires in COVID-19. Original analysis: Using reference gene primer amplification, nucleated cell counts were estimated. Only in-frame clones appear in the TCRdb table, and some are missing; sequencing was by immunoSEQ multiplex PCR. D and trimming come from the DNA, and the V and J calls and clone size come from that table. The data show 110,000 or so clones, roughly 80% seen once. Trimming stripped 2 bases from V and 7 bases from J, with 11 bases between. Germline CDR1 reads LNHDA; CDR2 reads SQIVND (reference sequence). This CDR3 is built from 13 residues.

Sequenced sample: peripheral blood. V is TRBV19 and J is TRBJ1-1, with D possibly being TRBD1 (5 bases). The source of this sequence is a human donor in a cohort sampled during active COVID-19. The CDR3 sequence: CASSISPQGEAFF. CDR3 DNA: TGTGCCAGTAGTATATCACCCCAGGGTGAAGCTTTCTTT. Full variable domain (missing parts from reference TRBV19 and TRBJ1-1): DGGITQSPKYLFRKEGQNVTLSCEQNLNHDAMYWYRQDPGQGLRLIYYSQIVNDFQKGDIAEGYSVSREKKESFPLTVTSAQKNPTAFYLCASSISPQGEAFFGQGTRLTVV.